This T cell receptor (beta chain) was captured in a study of blood T cell repertoires in COVID-19. TCRdb's table, derived via immunoSEQ multiplex PCR, lists solely in-frame clones and lacks some. The sample holds approximately 92,000 clones, 82% seen once. The CDR3 covers 14 residues. The V gene's germline CDR1 is SGHRS and CDR2 YFSETQ. The germline V and J ends were trimmed by 7 bases and 4 bases, with 15 bases remaining between them. The sequencing sample was made of peripheral blood. The rearrangement joins TRBV5-1 to TRBJ2-1, with a tentative D call TRBD1 (6 bases). The TCR sequence derives from a man aged 80 or over with acute or convalescent COVID-19. CDR3 protein: CASRLGQSYNEQFF. The CDR3 region has the DNA TGCGCCAGCCGTCTAGGACAGTCTTACAATGAGCAGTTCTTC. Drawing the rest from reference TRBV5-1 and TRBJ2-1, the complete variable domain is KAGVTQTPRYLIKTRGQQVTLSCSPISGHRSVSWYQQTPGQGLQFLFEYFSETQRNKGNFPGRFSGRQFSNSRSEMNVSTLELGDSALYLCASRLGQSYNEQFFGPGTRLTVL.